Following are 10 T cell receptor beta chains from one sample sequenced in a study of cytomegalovirus exposure and HLA in healthy donors. Primers for the PCR totalled 60 Vbeta and 13 Jbeta. TCRdb's copy holds only in-frame clones and misses some; the assay was immunoSEQ multiplex PCR. The sample has under 200,000 clones; roughly 85% are singletons. Specimen: PBMCs. These receptors all stem from a woman aged 35 to 49 in good health and CMV-seronegative.

The V gene is TRBV14, the J gene TRBJ2-2; 10 nucleotides line up with TRBD2. The CDR3 consists of 15 residues. The J segment lost 4 bases and the V segment lost 4 bases, leaving 3 bases of the junction unmatched. The germline V gene has CDR1 SGHDN and CDR2 FVKESK. CDR3: CASSRLAGGTGELFF. CDR3 nucleotide sequence: TGTGCCAGCAGCCGCTTAGCGGGAGGCACCGGGGAGCTGTTTTTT.

The CDR3 DNA reads TGCGCCAGCAGCCCGACTAGCGGGAGAAAAAGTGAGCAGTTCTTC. Amino acids: CASSPTSGRKSEQFF. The rearrangement links TRBV4-1 to TRBJ2-1, with 12 positions matching TRBD2. CDR1 is MGHRA, CDR2 YSYEKL, per germline. There are 15 residues in the CDR3. Trimming cost V 4 bases and J 9 bases; bases outside gene matches: 7.

V is TRBV28 and J is TRBJ2-1, with D possibly matching TRBD1 (6 bases). The CDR3 is 14 amino acids. Germline V gives CDR1 MDHEN, CDR2 SYDVKM. V lost 4 bases and J 6 bases, leaving 13 bases between the germline ends. CDR3: CASSSPGQSNEQFF. The DNA for the CDR3 is TGTGCCAGCAGTTCCCCGGGACAAAGCAATGAGCAGTTCTTC.

The chain employs TRBV5-1 and TRBJ2-5; TRBD2 matches at 7 bases. The V and J ends lost 3 bases and 5 bases, in that order; junction bases with no gene match: 7. CDR3 length: 14 amino acids. Germline CDR1 and CDR2: SGHRS and YFSETQ. CDR3 bases: TGCGCCAGCAGCTATGGTAGCGGGTTGGAGACCCAGTACTTC. Amino acid sequence: CASSYGSGLETQYF.

The chain carries TRBV7-6 and TRBJ2-7; 11 positions match TRBD1. The CDR3 totals 15 residues. The germline CDR1 and CDR2 sequences are SGHVS and FNYEAQ. Trimming at V came to 0 bases and at J to 7 bases, leaving 5 bases not matched to a gene. This CDR3 reads CASSLADRGRGEQYF. DNA for the CDR3: TGTGCCAGCAGCTTAGCGGACAGGGGGCGCGGGGAGCAGTACTTC.

The chain links TRBV9 to TRBJ2-5; 7 nucleotides align to TRBD2. Germline CDR1 SGDLS, CDR2 YYNGEE. This CDR3 spans 15 amino acids. With V trimmed by 4 bases and J by 5 bases, 11 bases remained unmatched. Here the CDR3 reads CASSTFLAVGETQYF. The CDR3, as DNA: TGTGCCAGCAGCACCTTCCTAGCGGTCGGGGAGACCCAGTACTTC.

The chain recombines TRBV6-5 with TRBJ1-5; TRBD1 matches at 7 bases. The CDR3 length is 15 residues. V dropped 5 bases and J dropped 2; count of bases not matched to a gene: 6. Germline V gene data show CDR1 as MNHEY and CDR2 as SVGAGI. The CDR3 reads CASSGTVGGNQPQHF. The CDR3 DNA sequence: TGTGCCAGCAGTGGGACAGTTGGAGGCAATCAGCCCCAGCATTTT.

The rearrangement joins TRBV9 to TRBJ2-7; 12 nucleotides match TRBD2. Germline CDR1 is SGDLS and CDR2 is YYNGEE. There are 16 residues in the CDR3. The J segment lost 3 bases and the V segment lost 0 bases, leaving 4 bases of the junction unmatched. The CDR3 nucleotides are TGTGCCAGCAGCGTAGGACTAGCGGGAGCTATCTACGAGCAGTACTTC. Its protein is CASSVGLAGAIYEQYF.

The chain couples TRBV5-6 to TRBJ2-4; 8 nucleotides agree with TRBD2. The trim removed 4 bases at V and 2 bases at J, leaving 8 bases unmatched. The germline V gene encodes CDR1 SGHDT and CDR2 YYEEEE. The CDR3 runs 16 residues. CDR3: CASSLLAGQTKNIQYF. The CDR3 DNA sequence: TGTGCCAGCAGCCTATTAGCGGGGCAGACCAAAAACATTCAGTACTTC.

This clone is a singleton in its sample. This sequence joins TRBV23-1 and TRBJ1-1; TRBD1 matches 7 bases. TRBV23-1 is filed as an ORF, its function uncertain. Germline trimming cut 6 bases from V and 6 bases from J; bases unmatched to any gene: 10. The CDR3 totals 14 residues. The CDR3 DNA sequence: TGCGCCAGCAGGAGCTCGGACAGGAGCGCTGAAGCTTTCTTT. Its translation: CASRSSDRSAEAFF.